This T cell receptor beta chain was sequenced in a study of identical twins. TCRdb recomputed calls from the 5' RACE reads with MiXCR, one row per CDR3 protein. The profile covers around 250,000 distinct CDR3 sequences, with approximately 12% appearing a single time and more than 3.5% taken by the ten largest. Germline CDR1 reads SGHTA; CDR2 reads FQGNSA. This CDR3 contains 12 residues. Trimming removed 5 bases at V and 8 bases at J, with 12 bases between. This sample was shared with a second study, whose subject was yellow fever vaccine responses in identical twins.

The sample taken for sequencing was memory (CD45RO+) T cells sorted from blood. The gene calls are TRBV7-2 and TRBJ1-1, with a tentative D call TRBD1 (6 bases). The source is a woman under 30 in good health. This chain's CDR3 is CASSPYREEAFF. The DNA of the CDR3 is TGTGCCAGCAGCCCGTACAGGGAGGAAGCTTTCTTT.